Below, 10 T cell receptor beta chains from the same sample are listed, as sequenced in a study of T cells in Graves' hyperthyroidism and ophthalmopathy. Template material for amplifying TCR beta CDR3 regions consisted of RNA transcripts. The primer set for the first-round RT-PCR of the TCR CDR3 was HTBI. TCRdb re-called the multiplex PCR reads with MiXCR, one entry per CDR3 protein. Of more than 450,000 distinct CDR3 sequences listed, 15% to 20% are singletons. Sequenced input: blood. The receptor set was obtained from a man aged 35 to 55 with Graves' ophthalmopathy.

This clonotype occurred a few times. The chain joins TRBV20-1 to TRBJ1-5; D remains unclear. The CDR3 consists of 13 residues. V was pared by 7 bases and J by 1 base, with 11 bases between. CDR1 DFQATT and CDR2 SNEGSKA come from the germline V gene (reference sequence). This CDR3 is CSVHTQSNQPQHF. The DNA of the CDR3 is TGCAGTGTCCATACACAGAGCAATCAGCCCCAGCATTTT.

This clonotype was detected ten times or more. The V gene is TRBV12-3 or TRBV12-4, the J gene TRBJ2-5; 13 nucleotides line up with TRBD2. After removal of 6 bases from V and 3 bases from J, the junction contained 13 bases not matched to a gene. The CDR3 totals 18 residues. The CDR3 here is CASRGGTSGVPYEETQYF. The CDR3 nucleotides read TGTGCCAGCAGAGGTGGGACTAGCGGGGTACCTTACGAAGAGACCCAGTACTTC.

Only a few counts were recorded for this clonotype. The chain couples TRBV25-1 to TRBJ1-6, with TRBD1 matching 10 bases. V was clipped by 5 bases and J by 4 bases; unmatched bases: 14. The CDR3 length is 19 residues. Germline CDR1 MGHDK, CDR2 SYGVNS. CDR3 coding DNA: TGTGCCAGCAGTTCTCGGGACAGGGGTAGGATGCCTTATAATTCACCCCTCCACTTT. Translating it yields CASSSRDRGRMPYNSPLHF.

In its sample, this clonotype was seen a few times. This sequence joins TRBV5-1 and TRBJ1-2; D not resolved. The CDR3 extends over 12 amino acids. V was shortened by 0 bases and J by 8 bases, with 8 bases between the two germline ends. The germline CDR1 and CDR2 sequences are SGHRS and YFSETQ. CDR3 sequence: CASSLDGFGYTF. The CDR3 DNA sequence: TGCGCCAGCAGCTTGGACGGATTCGGCTACACCTTC.

This clonotype was counted between two and nine times. This chain links TRBV12-3 or TRBV12-4 with TRBJ2-7; D not certain. This CDR3 has 14 amino acids. The ends were cut back, 2 bases at V and 3 bases at J, with 11 bases in the middle. CDR3 nucleotides: TGTGCCAGCAGTTTATCGATCTCCCTCTACGAGCAGTACTTC. It codes for CASSLSISLYEQYF.

The sample holds a few counts of this clonotype. The chain couples TRBV30 to TRBJ1-5, with D possibly being TRBD1 (5 bases). Germline CDR1 GTSNPN, CDR2 SVGIG (reference sequence). The V end was cut by 5 bases, the J end by 0 bases, with 11 bases between. This CDR3 is built from 14 residues. CDR3 coding DNA: TGTGCCTGGGGGACTACCTATAGCAATCAGCCCCAGCATTTT. This translates into CAWGTTYSNQPQHF.

The table lists this clonotype with many counts. CDR3 nucleotide sequence: TGTGCCAGCACACTAGCGGGCTACACAGATACGCAGTATTTT. Amino acid sequence: CASTLAGYTDTQYF. This chain uses TRBV2 with TRBJ2-3, with TRBD2 matching 9 bases. CDR3 length equals 14 residues. Germline V CDR1 and CDR2: SNHLY, FYNNEI. The ends lost 7 bases at V and 2 bases at J; junction bases unmatched: 4.

V gene TRBV12-5 combines with J gene TRBJ2-5; possible D gene TRBD1, 6 bases. The germline gives CDR1 LGHNT, CDR2 FRNRAP. V was cut by 2 bases and J by 1 base, with 23 bases left in between. This CDR3 has 19 residues. The CDR3 spells CASGLTPKQGERGQETQYF. CDR3 DNA sequence: TGTGCTAGTGGTTTGACACCTAAACAGGGTGAGAGGGGCCAAGAGACCCAGTACTTC.

CDR3 nucleotides: TGTGCTAGTGGCCATCAAGAGACCCAGTACTTC. Translation: CASGHQETQYF. The chain joins TRBV12-5 to TRBJ2-5; D unresolved. Trimming pared 6 bases from V and 2 bases from J, leaving 4 bases between. Germline V lookup: CDR1 LGHNT, CDR2 FRNRAP. The CDR3 is 11 amino acids.

The CDR3 bases are TGTGCCAGCAGCGTAGAGGAGGGGGCGTATACAGATACGCAGTATTTT. Its translation: CASSVEEGAYTDTQYF. The chain combines TRBV9 with TRBJ2-3, with D possibly TRBD1 on 7 matching bases. Trimming shortened V by 0 bases and J by 3 bases, and 14 bases separated the two germline ends. The CDR3 contains 16 residues. Germline assignment: CDR1 SGDLS and CDR2 YYNGEE.